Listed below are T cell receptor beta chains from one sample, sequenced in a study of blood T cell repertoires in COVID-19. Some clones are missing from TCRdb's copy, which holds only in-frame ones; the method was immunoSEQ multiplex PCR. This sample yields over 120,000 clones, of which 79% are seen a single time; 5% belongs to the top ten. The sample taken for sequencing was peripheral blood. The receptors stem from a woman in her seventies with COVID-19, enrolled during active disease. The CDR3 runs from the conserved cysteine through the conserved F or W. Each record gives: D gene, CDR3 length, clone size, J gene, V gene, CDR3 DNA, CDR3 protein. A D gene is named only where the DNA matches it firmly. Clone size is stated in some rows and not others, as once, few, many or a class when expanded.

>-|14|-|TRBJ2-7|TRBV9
TGTGCCAGCAGCGCCCAGGGTTCGACCTACGAGCAGTACTTC
CASSAQGSTYEQYF
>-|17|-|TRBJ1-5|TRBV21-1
TGTGCCAGCAGCTGGGACACGATTTCTTATAGCAATCAGCCCCAGCATTTT
CASSWDTISYSNQPQHF
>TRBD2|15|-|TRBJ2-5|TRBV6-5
TGTGCCAGCAGTTACCTAGCGGGGGGGCCAGAGACCCAGTACTTC
CASSYLAGGPETQYF
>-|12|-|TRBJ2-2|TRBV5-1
TGCGCCAGCACCCTCACAGCCGGGGAGCTGTTTTTT
CASTLTAGELFF
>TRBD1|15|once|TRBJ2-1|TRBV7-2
TGTGCCAGCAGCACCGGACAGGGTAGGATGAATGAGCAGTTCTTC
CASSTGQGRMNEQFF
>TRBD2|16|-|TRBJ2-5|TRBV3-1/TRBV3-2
TGTGCCAGCAGCCGCGATCTAGCGGGGGCGCAAGAGACCCAGTACTTC
CASSRDLAGAQETQYF
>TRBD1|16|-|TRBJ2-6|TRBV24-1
TGTGCCACCAGTGATCCCAGGGGGACTGGGGCCAACGTCCTGACTTTC
CATSDPRGTGANVLTF
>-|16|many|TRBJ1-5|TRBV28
TGTGCCAGCAGTTTAGCGGGGGGCGGGAGCAATCAGCCCCAGCATTTT
CASSLAGGGSNQPQHF
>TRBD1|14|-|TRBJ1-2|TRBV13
TGTGCCAGCAGCCCGGGACAGGGCGCCCATGGCTACACCTTC
CASSPGQGAHGYTF
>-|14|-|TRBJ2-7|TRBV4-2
TGTGCCAGCAGCCCTAACAGGGATTTTCACGAGCAGTACTTC
CASSPNRDFHEQYF
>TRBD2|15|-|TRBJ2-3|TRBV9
TGTGCCAGCAGCCCGAGCGGGGGGGGTGCAGATACGCAGTATTTT
CASSPSGGGADTQYF
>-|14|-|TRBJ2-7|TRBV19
TGTGCCAGTAGTATTGGGCAGGGAGGCTACGAGCAGTACTTC
CASSIGQGGYEQYF
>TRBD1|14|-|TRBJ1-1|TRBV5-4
TGTGCCAGCAGCCCCGGACAGGAAGGCCGGGAAGCTTTCTTT
CASSPGQEGREAFF
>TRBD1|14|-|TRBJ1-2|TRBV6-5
TGTGCCAGCAGTATCGGCAGGGGGTATTTTGGCTACACCTTC
CASSIGRGYFGYTF
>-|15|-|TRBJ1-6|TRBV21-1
TGTGCCAGCAGCAAAGTGGGACAGGTCCCTTGGGCCCTCCACTTT
CASSKVGQVPWALHF
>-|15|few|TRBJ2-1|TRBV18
TGTGCCAGCTCGAACTGGGGGGGCACCTACAATGAGCAGTTCTTC
CASSNWGGTYNEQFF
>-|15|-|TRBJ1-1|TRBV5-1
TGCGCCAGCAGCTTGGAGGGGCGAGGGAACACTGAAGCTTTCTTT
CASSLEGRGNTEAFF
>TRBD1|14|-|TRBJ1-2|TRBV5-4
TGTGCCAGCAGCCGACAGGGAGTAAGGTATGGCTACACCTTC
CASSRQGVRYGYTF
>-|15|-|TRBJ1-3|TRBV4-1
TGCGCCAGCAGCCAAGATCCGGGAGGGGTGCACACCATATATTTT
CASSQDPGGVHTIYF
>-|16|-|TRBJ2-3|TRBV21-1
TGTGCCAGCAGCAAATCTAAGCGGGGGAGGCCAGATACGCAGTATTTT
CASSKSKRGRPDTQYF
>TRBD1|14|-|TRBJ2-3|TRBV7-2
TGTGCCAGCAGCCTCGGACAGGAGGCAGATACGCAGTATTTT
CASSLGQEADTQYF
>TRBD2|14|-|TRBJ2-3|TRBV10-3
TGTGCCATCAGTGGACCGGGGGGGGCAGATACGCAGTATTTT
CAISGPGGADTQYF
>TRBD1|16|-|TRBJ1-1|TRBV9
TGTGCCAGCAGCGCCGGGACAGGTACGGGGGTGACTGAAGCTTTCTTT
CASSAGTGTGVTEAFF
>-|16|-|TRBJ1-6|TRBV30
TGTGCCTGGAGTACAACCACAGGGACCCCGGGTTCACCCCTCCACTTT
CAWSTTTGTPGSPLHF
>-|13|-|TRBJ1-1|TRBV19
TGTGCCAGTAGGAGCGGGAATGGACAGAAAGCTTTCTTT
CASRSGNGQKAFF
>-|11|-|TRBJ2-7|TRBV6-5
TGTGCCAGCAGTAAGGGGTACGAGCAGTACTTC
CASSKGYEQYF
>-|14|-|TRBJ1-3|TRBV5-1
TGCGCCAGCAGCCCCAGGGTTTCTGGAAACACCATATATTTT
CASSPRVSGNTIYF
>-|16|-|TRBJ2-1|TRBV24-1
TGTGCCACCAGTGACCAAGTGGGGCACGCCTACAATGAGCAGTTCTTC
CATSDQVGHAYNEQFF
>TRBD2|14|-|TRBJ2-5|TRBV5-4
TGTGCCAGCAGCTCACTAGCGACTGGAGAGACCCAGTACTTC
CASSSLATGETQYF
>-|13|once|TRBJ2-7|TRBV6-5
TGTGCCAGCAGTCGACAGACCTCCTACGAGCAGTACTTC
CASSRQTSYEQYF
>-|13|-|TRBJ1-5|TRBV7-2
TGTGCCAGCAGCACCCGTGAGGATCAGCCCCAGCATTTT
CASSTREDQPQHF
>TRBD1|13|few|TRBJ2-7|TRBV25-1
TGTGCTAGAAAGGCCCAGGGGGCCTACGAGCAGTACTTC
CARKAQGAYEQYF
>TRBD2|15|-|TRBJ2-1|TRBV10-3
TGTGCCATCAGTGCACTAGCGGGGGGACCTAATGAGCAGTTCTTC
CAISALAGGPNEQFF
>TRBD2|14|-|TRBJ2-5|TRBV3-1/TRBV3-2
TGTGCCAGCACTTACGGGGGGGCCCAGGAGACCCAGTACTTC
CASTYGGAQETQYF
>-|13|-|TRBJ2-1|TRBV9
TGTGCCAGCAGCGCTCGTTCGGACCAGGGGCAGTTCTTC
CASSARSDQGQFF
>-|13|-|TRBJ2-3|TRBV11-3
TGTGCCAGCAGCCGAAGCAGCACAGATACGCAGTATTTT
CASSRSSTDTQYF
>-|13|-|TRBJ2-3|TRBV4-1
TGCGCCAGCAGCCAAGAGGCAGGGGATACGCAGTATTTT
CASSQEAGDTQYF
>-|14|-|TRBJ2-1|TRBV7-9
TGTGCCAGCAGCTTAGGCCCCAGGGGGGATGAGCAGTTCTTC
CASSLGPRGDEQFF
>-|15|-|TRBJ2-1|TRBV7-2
TGTGCCAGCAGCCCCCGGGTAGGTGGGTACAATGAGCAGTTCTTC
CASSPRVGGYNEQFF
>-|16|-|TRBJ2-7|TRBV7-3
TGTGCCAGCAGCTTAAATGGTAAAGGGGGTATGTACGAGCAGTACTTC
CASSLNGKGGMYEQYF
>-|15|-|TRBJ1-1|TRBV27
TGTGCCAGCAGTCCCCAGACTGCAATGAACACTGAAGCTTTCTTT
CASSPQTAMNTEAFF
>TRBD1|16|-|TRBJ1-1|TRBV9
TGTGCCAGCAGCGCCGGGGACAGCCGGATGAACACTGAAGCTTTCTTT
CASSAGDSRMNTEAFF
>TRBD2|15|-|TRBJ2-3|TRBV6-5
TGTGCCAGCAGGCGAGCGGGGCTTAGCACAGATACGCAGTATTTT
CASRRAGLSTDTQYF
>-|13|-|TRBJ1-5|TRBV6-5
TGTGCCAGCCAAATATTACAGGGACACCCCCAGCATTTT
CASQILQGHPQHF
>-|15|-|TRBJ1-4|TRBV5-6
TGTGCCAGCAGCGGAAGGGGGGGAGCTAATGAAAAACTGTTTTTT
CASSGRGGANEKLFF
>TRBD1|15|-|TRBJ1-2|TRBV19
TGTGCCAGTAGTATCGGACAGGGGATAAACTATGGCTACACCTTC
CASSIGQGINYGYTF
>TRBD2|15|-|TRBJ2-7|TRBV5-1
TGCGCCAGCAGCACCGGACTAGCGGGGCGGCAGGAGCAGTACTTC
CASSTGLAGRQEQYF
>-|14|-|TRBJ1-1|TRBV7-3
TGTGCCAGCAGCTCCGACAGTTTGAACACTGAAGCTTTCTTT
CASSSDSLNTEAFF